This TCR beta chain derives from a study of T-cell reconstitution after alpha-beta-depleted transplantation in children. This CDR3 region has 13 residues. Trimming removed 3 bases from V and 0 bases from J, with 7 bases in between. Germline lookup yields CDR1 DFQATT and CDR2 SNEGSKA (reference sequence). The table lists this clonotype with many counts. Unique molecular identifiers tagged the TCRbeta library. One entry per CDR3 protein results from TCRdb running MiXCR on the PCR reads. The data show some 240,000 distinct CDR3 sequences, roughly a tenth seen once. The rearrangement uses TRBV20-1 and TRBJ2-3, with D perhaps TRBD1 (5 bases). This TCR was sampled from a human donor who donated a stem cell graft to a child with SCID. The specimen comprised PBMCs from the stem cell graft donor, sampled from the stem cell graft. The CDR3 sequence: CSARTDSTDTQYF. The CDR3 DNA sequence: TGCAGTGCTAGGACAGATAGCACAGATACGCAGTATTTT.